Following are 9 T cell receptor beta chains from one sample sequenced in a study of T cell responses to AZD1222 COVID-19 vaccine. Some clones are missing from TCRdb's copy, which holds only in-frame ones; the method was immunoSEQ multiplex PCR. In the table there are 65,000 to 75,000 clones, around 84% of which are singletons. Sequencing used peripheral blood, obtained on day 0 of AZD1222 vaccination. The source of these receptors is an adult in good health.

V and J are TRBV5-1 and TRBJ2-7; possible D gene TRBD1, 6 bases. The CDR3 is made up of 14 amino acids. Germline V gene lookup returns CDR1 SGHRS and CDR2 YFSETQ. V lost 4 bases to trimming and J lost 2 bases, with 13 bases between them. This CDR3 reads CASSPPGQPYEQYF. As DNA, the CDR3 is TGCGCCAGCAGCCCGCCCGGACAGCCCTACGAGCAGTACTTC. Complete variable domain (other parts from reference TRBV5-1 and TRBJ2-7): KAGVTQTPRYLIKTRGQQVTLSCSPISGHRSVSWYQQTPGQGLQFLFEYFSETQRNKGNFPGRFSGRQFSNSRSEMNVSTLELGDSALYLCASSPPGQPYEQYFGPGTRLTVT.

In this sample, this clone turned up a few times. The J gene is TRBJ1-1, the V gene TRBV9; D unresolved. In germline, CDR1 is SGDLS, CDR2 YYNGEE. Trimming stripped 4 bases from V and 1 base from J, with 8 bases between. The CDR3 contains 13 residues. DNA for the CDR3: TGTGCCAGCAGCCAGAACACGAACACTGAAGCTTTCTTT. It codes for CASSQNTNTEAFF.

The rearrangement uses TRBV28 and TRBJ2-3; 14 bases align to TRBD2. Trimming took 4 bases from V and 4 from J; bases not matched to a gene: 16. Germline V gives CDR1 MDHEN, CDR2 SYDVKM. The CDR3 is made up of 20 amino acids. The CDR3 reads CASSSRLAGGYTLPADTQYF. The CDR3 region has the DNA TGTGCCAGCAGTTCTCGACTAGCGGGAGGGTATACCCTACCCGCAGATACGCAGTATTTT.

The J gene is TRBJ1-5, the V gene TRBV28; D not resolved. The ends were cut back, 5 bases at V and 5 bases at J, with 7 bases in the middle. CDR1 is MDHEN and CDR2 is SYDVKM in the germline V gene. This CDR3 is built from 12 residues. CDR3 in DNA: TGTGCCAGCAGTCAGAATCATCAGCCCCAGCATTTT. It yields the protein CASSQNHQPQHF.

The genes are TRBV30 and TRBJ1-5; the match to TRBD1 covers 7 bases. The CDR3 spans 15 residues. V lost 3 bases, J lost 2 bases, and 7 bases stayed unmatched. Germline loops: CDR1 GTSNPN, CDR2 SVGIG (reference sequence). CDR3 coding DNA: TGTGCCTGGAGGGGAGGGGGCGCGGGCAATCAGCCCCAGCATTTT. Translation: CAWRGGGAGNQPQHF.

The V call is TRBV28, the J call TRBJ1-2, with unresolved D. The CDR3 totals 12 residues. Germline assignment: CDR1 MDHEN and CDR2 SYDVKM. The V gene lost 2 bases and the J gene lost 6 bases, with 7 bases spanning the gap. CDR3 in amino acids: CASSLQEDGYTF. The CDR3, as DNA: TGTGCCAGCAGTTTACAGGAAGATGGCTACACCTTC.

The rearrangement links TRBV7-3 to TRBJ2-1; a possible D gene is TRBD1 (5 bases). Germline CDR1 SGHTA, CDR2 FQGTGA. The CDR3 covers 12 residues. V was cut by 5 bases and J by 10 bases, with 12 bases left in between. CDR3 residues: CASSARRGEQFF. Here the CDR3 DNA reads TGTGCCAGCAGCGCCCGAAGGGGAGAGCAGTTCTTC.

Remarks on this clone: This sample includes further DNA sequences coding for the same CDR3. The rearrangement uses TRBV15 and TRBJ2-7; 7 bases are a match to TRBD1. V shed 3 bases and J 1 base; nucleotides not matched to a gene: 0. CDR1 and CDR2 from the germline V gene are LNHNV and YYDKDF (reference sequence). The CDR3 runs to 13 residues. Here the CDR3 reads CATSRDRSYEQYF. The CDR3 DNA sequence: TGTGCCACCAGCAGGGACAGGTCCTACGAGCAGTACTTC. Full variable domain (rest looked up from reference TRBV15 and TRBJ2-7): DAMVIQNPRYQVTQFGKPVTLSCSQTLNHNVMYWYQQKSSQAPKLLFHYYDKDFNNEADTPDNFQSRRPNTSFCFLDIRSPGLGDTAMYLCATSRDRSYEQYFGPGTRLTVT.

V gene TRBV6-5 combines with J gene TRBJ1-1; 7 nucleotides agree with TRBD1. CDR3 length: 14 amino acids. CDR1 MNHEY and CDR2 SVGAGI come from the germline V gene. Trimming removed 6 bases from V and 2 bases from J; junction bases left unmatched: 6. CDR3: CASSAQGRNTEAFF. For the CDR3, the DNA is TGTGCCAGCAGCGCACAGGGGAGAAACACTGAAGCTTTCTTT.